This T cell receptor (beta chain) was identified in a study of shared clonotypes between healthy human individuals. Deletions cut 1 base from V and 3 bases from J, with 19 bases between. CDR1 and CDR2 (germline): SEHNR, FQNEAQ (reference sequence). There are 18 residues in the CDR3. A deep-level run was used for the assay. In the sorted-subset replicate PCRs, 200 ng DNA, roughly 30,000 T cell genomes, was used. Produced via immunoSEQ multiplex PCR; TCRdb's table is partial and in-frame only. The sample yields about 2.2 million clones, 90% to 95% seen once. In the naive CD8 group, cells lacked CD45RO and were positively selected for CCR7, so terminally differentiated effector memory CD45RA+ cells were left out.

This chain links TRBV7-9 with TRBJ2-1; no reliable D call. Sequenced material: naive CD8+ T cells from PBMCs. This TCR came from a man between 18 and 35 years old in good health. Some clones in this sample may be carry-over from other donors' samples. CDR3 DNA sequence: TGTGCCAGCAGCTTAGGACGGGTGGTGGCTAGATACTACAATGAGCAGTTCTTC. Encoded protein: CASSLGRVVARYYNEQFF.